Sequencing of this T cell receptor beta chain was carried out in a study of T-cell memory formation after mild COVID-19. TCRdb reanalysed the 5' RACE reads using MiXCR and keeps one entry per CDR3 protein. The sample includes about 55,000 distinct CDR3 sequences, 9% to 9.5% of them seen just once. This clonotype was counted only a few times. V trimming: 6 bases; J trimming: 4 bases; junction bases outside the gene matches: 10. Germline CDR1 reads DFQATT; CDR2 reads SNEGSKA (reference sequence). The CDR3 covers 15 residues. The V and J genes are TRBV20-1 and TRBJ1-4, with TRBD1 identical over 8 bases. The receptor was isolated from a young man who had mild COVID-19 (a few samples of this study predate the infection). Cell type and time point are not known. The sample consisted of PBMCs or a T cell subset sorted from them (not recorded which). For the CDR3, the DNA is TGCAGTGCCCCGGGACAGGCTTTGGGTAATGAAAAACTGTTTTTT. Protein: CSAPGQALGNEKLFF.